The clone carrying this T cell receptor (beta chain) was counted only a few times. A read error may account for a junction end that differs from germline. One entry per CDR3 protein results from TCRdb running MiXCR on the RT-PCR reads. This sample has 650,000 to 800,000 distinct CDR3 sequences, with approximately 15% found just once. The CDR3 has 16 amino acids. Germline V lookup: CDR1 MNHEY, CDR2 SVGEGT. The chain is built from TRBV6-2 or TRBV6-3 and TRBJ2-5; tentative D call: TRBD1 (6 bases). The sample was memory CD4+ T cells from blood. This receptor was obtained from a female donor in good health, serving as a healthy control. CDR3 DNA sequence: TGTGCCAGCAGTTTTCACTCGACAGGTTCTCAAGAGATCCAGTACTTC. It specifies CASSFHSTGSQEIQYF.